These 21 T cell receptor beta chains were all obtained from the same sample, sequenced in a study of cytomegalovirus exposure and HLA in healthy donors. The PCR had 60 Vbeta and 13 Jbeta primers. Generated by immunoSEQ multiplex PCR, the TCRdb table keeps only in-frame clones and is missing some. The table includes some 150,000 clones, around three quarters detected once. The material sequenced was PBMCs. The receptors derive from a woman aged 25-40 years in good health and CMV-seronegative.

In the case of this clone: The junction does not match germline at one end; this may be a read error. The chain combines TRBV6-5 with TRBJ1-2, with a tentative D call TRBD1 (6 bases). This CDR3 contains 15 residues. Germline lookup yields CDR1 MNHEY and CDR2 SVGAGI. The CDR3 nucleotides read TGTGCCAGCAGAGGGGATGGGGGCGTCAGCTATGGCTACCCCTTC. Translation: CASRGDGGVSYGYPF.

In this sample, this clone turned up a few times. The J gene is TRBJ2-1, the V gene TRBV5-6; TRBD1 matches 9 bases. This CDR3 region has 13 residues. CDR1 SGHDT and CDR2 YYEEEE come from the germline V gene. Germline trimming cut 4 bases from V and 10 bases from J; bases unmatched to any gene: 6. CDR3 nucleotide sequence: TGTGCCAGCAGCACCGGGACAGGGTGGGAGCAGTTCTTC. Its protein is CASSTGTGWEQFF.

This clone was seen a few times. The chain recombines TRBV6-1 with TRBJ2-7; TRBD2 aligns across 9 bases. J was trimmed by 5 bases and V by 6 bases; bases with no gene match: 8. Germline CDR1 and CDR2: MNHNS and SASEGT. This CDR3 region has 14 residues. CDR3 nucleotides: TGTGCCAGCAGACGAGCGGGGGGCGGGAACGAGCAGTACTTC. Its translation: CASRRAGGGNEQYF.

The rearrangement uses TRBV28 and TRBJ1-4; D unresolved. The CDR3 runs to 14 residues. Looked up from germline, CDR1 is MDHEN and CDR2 is SYDVKM. V shed 6 bases and J shed 9 bases, with 17 bases lying between them. The CDR3 protein is CASSPPGSGQKLFF. In nucleotides, the CDR3 is TGTGCCAGCAGCCCCCCGGGGTCGGGTCAAAAACTGTTTTTT.

V is TRBV7-3 and J is TRBJ1-2, with 9 bases identical to TRBD1. This CDR3 comprises 17 residues. Trimming removed 3 bases from V and 3 bases from J; junction bases left unmatched: 11. CDR1 is SGHTA and CDR2 is FQGTGA in the germline V gene. The CDR3 spells CASSLRFGTGQDYGYTF. The DNA of the CDR3 is TGTGCCAGCAGCTTGAGGTTTGGGACAGGGCAGGACTATGGCTACACCTTC.

This clone was seen just once. The CDR3 region has the DNA TGCAGCGGTATATTCTATGAGCAGTTCTTC. Its protein is CSGIFYEQFF. The rearrangement links TRBV29-1 to TRBJ2-1; no definite D call. The CDR3 covers 10 residues. Germline V gene sequence: CDR1 SQVTM, CDR2 ANQGSEA. The V end lost 7 bases, the J end lost 8 bases, and 9 bases lay between the germline ends.

This clone was seen only once. CDR3 in amino acids: CATVQGANTEAFF. The CDR3 DNA reads as TGTGCCACTGTACAGGGGGCAAACACTGAAGCTTTCTTT. The rearrangement uses TRBV6-1 and TRBJ1-1; TRBD1 aligns across 9 bases. The CDR3 spans 13 residues. Germline values: CDR1 MNHNS, CDR2 SASEGT. V trimming: 10 bases; J trimming: 2 bases; junction bases outside the gene matches: 5.

The V and J genes are TRBV6-5 and TRBJ1-2; 8 bases are shared with TRBD1. The V gene's germline CDR1 is MNHEY and CDR2 SVGAGI. There are 13 residues in the CDR3. The trim removed 2 bases at V and 8 bases at J, leaving 4 bases unmatched. CDR3 coding DNA: TGTGCCAGCAGTTACGACAGGGGCGAAGGCTACACCTTC. This translates into CASSYDRGEGYTF.

This clone was seen more than once but under ten times. The chain has TRBV6-1 and TRBJ1-5; tentative D call: TRBD1 (6 bases). Trimming left V 8 bases short and J 0 bases short, with 14 bases between. CDR1 and CDR2 (germline): MNHNS, SASEGT. The CDR3 extends over 15 amino acids. This chain's CDR3 is CASLGAGYSNQPQHF. The DNA of the CDR3 is TGTGCCAGCTTGGGGGCCGGTTATAGCAATCAGCCCCAGCATTTT.

This rearrangement joins TRBV27 to TRBJ2-7; 7 bases agree with TRBD1. The length of the CDR3 is 13 residues. J gave up 5 bases and V 6 bases, and 7 bases lay outside the gene matches. In germline, CDR1 is MNHEY, CDR2 SMNVEV (reference sequence). The CDR3 protein is CASRETGFDEQYF. CDR3 sequence (DNA): TGTGCCAGCAGAGAGACAGGGTTCGACGAGCAGTACTTC.

This clone was counted a few times. The CDR3 is CASSEDPLAGWNEQFF. The CDR3, as DNA: TGTGCCAGCAGTGAAGACCCGCTAGCGGGATGGAATGAGCAGTTCTTC. V gene TRBV6-1 combines with J gene TRBJ2-1; the match to TRBD2 covers 9 bases. Germline trimming cut 1 base from V and 7 bases from J; bases unmatched to any gene: 8. This CDR3 region has 16 residues. Germline lookup yields CDR1 MNHNS and CDR2 SASEGT.

As for this clone: The sample carries other DNA sequences with the same CDR3. This chain's CDR3 is CASSPGQNTEAFF. The CDR3 nucleotides read TGCGCCAGCAGCCCGGGACAGAACACTGAAGCTTTCTTT. The genes are TRBV5-1 and TRBJ1-1; maybe TRBD1 (6 bases). Germline V CDR1 and CDR2: SGHRS, YFSETQ. This CDR3 is 13 amino acids long. The V gene lost 4 bases and the J gene lost 1 base, with 8 bases spanning the gap.

The CDR3 DNA follows: TGCGCCAGCAGCTTGGGCCAACAGGGGTACACTGAAGCTTTCTTT. Residues: CASSLGQQGYTEAFF. The V call is TRBV5-1, the J call TRBJ1-1; TRBD1 agrees at 7 bases. The trim removed 0 bases at V and 3 bases at J, leaving 5 bases unmatched. Germline assignment: CDR1 SGHRS and CDR2 YFSETQ. The CDR3 length is 15 residues.

V and J are TRBV7-2 and TRBJ2-7; D remains unclear. This CDR3 is 15 amino acids long. The germline V gene has CDR1 SGHTA and CDR2 FQGNSA. V lost 1 base, J lost 6 bases, and 16 bases lay in between. CDR3 in DNA: TGTGCCAGCAGCTTAGAATTGCTCACTACTCTCGAGCAGTACTTC. This encodes CASSLELLTTLEQYF. Combining the CDR3 with reference TRBV7-2 and TRBJ2-7 gives the whole variable domain GAGVSQSPSNKVTEKGKDVELRCDPISGHTALYWYRQSLGQGLEFLIYFQGNSAPDKSGLPSDRFSAERTGGSVSTLTIQRTQQEDSAVYLCASSLELLTTLEQYFGPGTRLTVT.

V is TRBV19 and J is TRBJ2-7; 9 nucleotides match TRBD1. CDR1 LNHDA and CDR2 SQIVND come from the germline V gene (reference sequence). J gave up 3 bases and V 1 base, and 7 bases lay outside the gene matches. This CDR3 is 16 amino acids long. DNA of the CDR3: TGTGCCAGTAGTATAGTCCCGGGACAGGGCCTCTACGAGCAGTACTTC. Residues: CASSIVPGQGLYEQYF.

This clone was picked up a small number of times. The chain couples TRBV10-3 to TRBJ1-1; D gene unclear. The germline gives CDR1 ENHRY, CDR2 SYGVKD. This CDR3 is 14 amino acids long. The germline V and J ends were trimmed by 10 bases and 5 bases, with 20 bases remaining between them. CDR3 sequence reads: CATRFNYDGTEAFF. The DNA for the CDR3 is TGTGCCACCCGGTTCAATTACGACGGGACTGAAGCTTTCTTT.

The chain uses TRBV7-2 and TRBJ2-7; unclear D gene. Germline V CDR1 and CDR2: SGHTA, FQGNSA. This CDR3 has 17 residues. Trimming stripped 2 bases from V and 3 bases from J, with 20 bases between. CDR3 DNA sequence: TGTGCCAGCAGCTTACGAGTAACGGGTATCAGAAGCTACGAGCAGTACTTC. Translation: CASSLRVTGIRSYEQYF.

The genes are TRBV7-2 and TRBJ1-6; D not resolved. Trimming removed 2 bases at V and 8 bases at J, with 13 bases between. The CDR3 runs 15 residues. Germline V gene data show CDR1 as SGHTA and CDR2 as FQGNSA. The CDR3 loop reads CASSLYRRADSPLHF. The CDR3 coding sequence is TGTGCCAGCAGCTTATATCGGAGGGCAGATTCACCCCTCCACTTT.

The gene calls are TRBV5-1 and TRBJ2-7; unclear D gene. Trimming removed 4 bases from V and 3 bases from J, with 11 bases in between. The CDR3 covers 13 residues. Germline assignment: CDR1 SGHRS and CDR2 YFSETQ. The CDR3 loop reads CASSPPHGYEQYF. The CDR3 nucleotides read TGCGCCAGCAGCCCCCCTCACGGCTACGAGCAGTACTTC. Full variable domain (outside the CDR3, taken from reference TRBV5-1 and TRBJ2-7): KAGVTQTPRYLIKTRGQQVTLSCSPISGHRSVSWYQQTPGQGLQFLFEYFSETQRNKGNFPGRFSGRQFSNSRSEMNVSTLELGDSALYLCASSPPHGYEQYFGPGTRLTVT.

The V call is TRBV27, the J call TRBJ1-2; 7 positions match TRBD1. V lost 5 bases to trimming and J lost 4 bases; unmatched junction nucleotides: 16. Per the germline V gene, CDR1 is MNHEY and CDR2 is SMNVEV (reference sequence). This CDR3 comprises 17 residues. This CDR3 is CASSPHPGQNFLYGYTF. The DNA of the CDR3 is TGTGCCAGCAGTCCCCATCCGGGACAGAATTTTCTCTATGGCTACACCTTC.

The V and J genes are TRBV7-8 and TRBJ2-7; 8 bases match TRBD2. Looked up from germline, CDR1 is SGHVS and CDR2 is FQNEAQ. With V trimmed by 4 bases and J by 6 bases, 20 bases remained unmatched. This CDR3 comprises 18 residues. The CDR3 coding sequence is TGTGCCAGCAGCTCAGAAGGTACAGTGGCGGGAGGCCTTCGCGAGCAGTACTTC. This sequence encodes CASSSEGTVAGGLREQYF.